The 3 T cell receptor beta chains in this list originate from one sample, sequenced in a study of T cells expressing NK-cell markers. Following a re-call of the 5' RACE reads, TCRdb has one entry per CDR3 protein and lacks DNA. The sample holds some 140,000 distinct CDR3 sequences. Sequencing was carried out using blood T cells: a sorted CD56 or NKG2C T cell subset, CD4+ or CD8+ T cells, or bulk PBMC T cells (not recorded which). The receptor set was obtained from a woman in her 50s in good health.

This chain's CDR3 is CSVELSGSEPRRYEQYF. The J gene is TRBJ2-7, the V gene TRBV29-1; checking the TCRdb D call of TRBD2 is not possible without DNA. CDR3 length equals 17 residues. From germline, CDR1 is SQVTM and CDR2 ANQGSEA.

The chain is built from TRBV5-1 and TRBJ2-1; the D gene TCRdb calls, TRBD2, cannot be checked with no DNA. The CDR3 has 16 residues. Germline CDR1 and CDR2: SGHRS and YFSETQ. CDR3 in amino acids: CASTSPSGSIGDEQFF.

The chain employs TRBV9 and TRBJ2-5; TCRdb's D call of TRBD2 is untestable without DNA. The CDR3 totals 14 residues. The germline V gene encodes CDR1 SGDLS and CDR2 YYNGEE. This CDR3 is CASTMGWGGETQYF.